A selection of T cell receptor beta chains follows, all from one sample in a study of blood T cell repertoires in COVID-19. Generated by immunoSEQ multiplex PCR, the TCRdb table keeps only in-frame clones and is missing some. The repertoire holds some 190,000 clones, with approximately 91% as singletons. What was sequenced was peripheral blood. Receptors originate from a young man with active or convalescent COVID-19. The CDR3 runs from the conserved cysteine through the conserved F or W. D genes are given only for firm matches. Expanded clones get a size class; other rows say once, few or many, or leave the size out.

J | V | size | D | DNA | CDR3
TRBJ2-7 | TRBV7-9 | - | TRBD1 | TGTGCCAGCAGCTTAGTAGGGACAGACGAGCAGTACTTC | CASSLVGTDEQYF
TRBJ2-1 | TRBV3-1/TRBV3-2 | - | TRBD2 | TGTGCCAGCAGCATCAGCGGGAGATTGGGGAATGAGCAGTTCTTC | CASSISGRLGNEQFF
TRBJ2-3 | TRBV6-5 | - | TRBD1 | TGTGCCAGCAGAACCGGGACAGGGGGCACAGATACGCAGTATTTT | CASRTGTGGTDTQYF
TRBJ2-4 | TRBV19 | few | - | TGTGCCAGTAGTGGTAGGGAGGAAAACATTCAGTACTTC | CASSGREENIQYF
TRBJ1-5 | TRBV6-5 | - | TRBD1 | TGTGCCAGCAGGTTACAGGGGAGAGGTCAGCCCCAGCATTTT | CASRLQGRGQPQHF
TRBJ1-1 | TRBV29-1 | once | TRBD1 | TGCAGCGTCGCAGGGACAGGCGGAACTGAAGCTTTCTTT | CSVAGTGGTEAFF
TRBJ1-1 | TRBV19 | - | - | TGTGCCAGTAGTATCGGGGCCCTGGGGGCGAACACTGAAGCTTTCTTT | CASSIGALGANTEAFF
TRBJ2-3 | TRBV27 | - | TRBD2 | TGTGCCAGCAGTTTCGGGAGCGGGAATACGCAGTATTTT | CASSFGSGNTQYF
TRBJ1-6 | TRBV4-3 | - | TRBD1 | TGCGCCAGCAGCCGGGTACTGATTGGGACAGGGGGCTCTGATTCACCCCTCCACTTT | CASSRVLIGTGGSDSPLHF
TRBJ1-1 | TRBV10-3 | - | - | TGTGCCATCAGTGCTTTGAAGAGGGGGACAATCATGAACACTGAAGCTTTCTTT | CAISALKRGTIMNTEAFF
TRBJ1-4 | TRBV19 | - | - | TGTGCCAGTACCCCCAGTGCAACTAATGAAAAACTGTTTTTT | CASTPSATNEKLFF
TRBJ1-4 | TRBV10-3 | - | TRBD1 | TGTGCCATCTCAAAGGAGGGGGCAGCTAATGAAAAACTGTTTTTT | CAISKEGAANEKLFF
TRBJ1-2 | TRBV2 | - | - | TGTGCCAGCACTGACCGAACTTTTGGCTACACCTTC | CASTDRTFGYTF
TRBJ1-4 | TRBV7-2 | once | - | TGTGCCAGCAGCTTCCACAGACCAACTAATGAAAAACTGTTTTTT | CASSFHRPTNEKLFF
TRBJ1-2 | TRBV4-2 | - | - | TGTGCCAGCAGCCAAGGGGACACTAAGACGGACTACACCTTC | CASSQGDTKTDYTF
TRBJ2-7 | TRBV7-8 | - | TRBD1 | TGTGCCAGCAGCTCTCGACAGGGGTCCTACTACGAGCAGTACTTC | CASSSRQGSYYEQYF
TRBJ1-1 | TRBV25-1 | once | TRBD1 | TGTGCCAGCAGTGTAGACAGGGGGAACACTGAAGCTTTCTTT | CASSVDRGNTEAFF
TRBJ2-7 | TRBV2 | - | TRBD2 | TGTGCCAGCAGACCAGCGGGAGGAGTCCACGAGCAGTACTTC | CASRPAGGVHEQYF
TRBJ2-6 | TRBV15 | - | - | TGTGCCACCAGCAGGCATAACACAGGAACCTCTGGGGCCAACGTCCTGACTTTC | CATSRHNTGTSGANVLTF
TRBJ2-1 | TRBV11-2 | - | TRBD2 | TGTGCCAGCAGCTCGACTAGCGGGGGGACCTCCTACAATGAGCAGTTCTTC | CASSSTSGGTSYNEQFF
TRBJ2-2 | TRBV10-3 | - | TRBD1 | TGTGCCATCAGTGAATTCGGACAGGGGGACACCGGGGAGCTGTTTTTT | CAISEFGQGDTGELFF
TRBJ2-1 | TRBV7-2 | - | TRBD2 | TGTGCCAGCAGCTCGCGGAGCGGGGGATACAATGAGCAGTTCTTC | CASSSRSGGYNEQFF
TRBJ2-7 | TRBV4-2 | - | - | TGTGCCAGCAGCCACCCGGGACTGCCAGGGGAGCAGTACTTC | CASSHPGLPGEQYF
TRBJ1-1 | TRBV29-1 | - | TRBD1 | TGCAGCGTCGTTCAGGGGGCGACGGACACTGAAGCTTTCTTT | CSVVQGATDTEAFF
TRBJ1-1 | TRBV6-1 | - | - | TGTGCCAGCAGAGAAGGACTAAGGACTGAAGCTTTCTTT | CASREGLRTEAFF
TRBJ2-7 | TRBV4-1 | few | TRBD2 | TGCGCCAGCAGCCAAGAAGGACTAGCTCTCTACGAGCAGTACTTC | CASSQEGLALYEQYF
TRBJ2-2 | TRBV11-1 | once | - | TGTGCCAGCAGCTTAGCGCGGAGGCGGACCGGGGAGCTGTTTTTT | CASSLARRRTGELFF
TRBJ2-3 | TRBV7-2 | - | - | TGTGCCAGCAGCCCGCGGGACGGGAGCACAGATACGCAGTATTTT | CASSPRDGSTDTQYF
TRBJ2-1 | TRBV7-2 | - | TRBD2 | TGTGCCAGCAGACAACCGGGACTAGCCCCAAATGAGCAGTTCTTC | CASRQPGLAPNEQFF
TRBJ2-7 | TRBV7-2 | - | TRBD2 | TGTGCCAGCAGCTTATATGTCGCGGGAGGGCCTAACGAGCAGTACTTC | CASSLYVAGGPNEQYF
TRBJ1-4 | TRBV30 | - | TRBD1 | TGTGCCTGGAGTCCGGACAGGGGGAGTGAAAAACTGTTTTTT | CAWSPDRGSEKLFF
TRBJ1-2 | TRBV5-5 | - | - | TGTGCCAGCAGCTTCCCAGGGCCCTATGGCTACACCTTC | CASSFPGPYGYTF
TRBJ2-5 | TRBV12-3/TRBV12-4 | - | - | TGTGCCAGCACCTTGACAGGGACTCAGACCCAGTACTTC | CASTLTGTQTQYF
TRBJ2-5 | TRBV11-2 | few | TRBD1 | TGTGCCAGCAGCTTATGGGGACAGCAAGAGACCCAGTACTTC | CASSLWGQQETQYF
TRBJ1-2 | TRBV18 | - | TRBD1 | TGTGCCAGCTCACCTTCAGGACAGGGTGACTATGGCTACACCTTC | CASSPSGQGDYGYTF
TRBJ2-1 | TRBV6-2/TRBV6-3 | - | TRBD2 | TGTGCCAGCAGCAATCTAGCGGGAGGGCCGTTTGAGCAGTTCTTC | CASSNLAGGPFEQFF
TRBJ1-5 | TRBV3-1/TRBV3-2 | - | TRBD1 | TGTGCCAGCAGCCTCAAGGGGGCAGGCAATCAGCCCCAGCATTTT | CASSLKGAGNQPQHF
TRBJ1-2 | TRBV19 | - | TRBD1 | TGTGCCAGTAGTGTCACCGTTCGGACAGGGGGCGTCTATGGCTACACCTTC | CASSVTVRTGGVYGYTF
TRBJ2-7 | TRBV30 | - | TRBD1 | TGTGCCTGGAGTACCGGGACAGGGTACTACGAGCAGTACTTC | CAWSTGTGYYEQYF
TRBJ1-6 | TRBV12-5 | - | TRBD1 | TGTGCTAGTGGTTTGATAGGGGGCATGGATTCACCCCTCCACTTT | CASGLIGGMDSPLHF
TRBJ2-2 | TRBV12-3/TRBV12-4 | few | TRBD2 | TGTGCCAGCAGTTGGGGGGGGACCGGGGAGCTGTTTTTT | CASSWGGTGELFF
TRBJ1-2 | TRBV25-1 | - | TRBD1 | TGTGCCAGCAGTCCAGGGGGTGGTGGCTACACCTTC | CASSPGGGGYTF
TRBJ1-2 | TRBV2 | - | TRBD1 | TGTGCCAGCAGTGAATTGGACAGGGGAGGGAACTATGGCTACACCTTC | CASSELDRGGNYGYTF
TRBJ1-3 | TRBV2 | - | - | TGTGCCGCGGGGCCGGGAAACACCATATATTTT | CAAGPGNTIYF
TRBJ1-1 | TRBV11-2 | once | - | TGTGCCAGCAGCCAATTATCCCGGGGAGCTTTCTTT | CASSQLSRGAFF
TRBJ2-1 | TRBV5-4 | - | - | TGTGCCAGCAGCTTGGGTAGGGGCCCACGAGAGCAGTTCTTC | CASSLGRGPREQFF
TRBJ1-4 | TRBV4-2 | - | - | TGTGCCAGCAGCCCCGCCAACCGGGACAAGGGTGAAAAACTGTTTTTT | CASSPANRDKGEKLFF